The text below deals with one T cell receptor beta chain. These data come from a study of shared T cell receptors in the human thymus. This CDR3 contains 15 residues. V gave up 5 bases and J gave up 0 bases; unmatched junction bases: 6. Germline-derived CDR1 and CDR2 are SGHNT and YENEEA. Sequenced by immunoSEQ multiplex PCR; TCRdb stores in-frame clones only, minus some. Of hundreds of thousands of clones listed, around 87% are singletons. These data were likewise used in another study, on human thymus T cells. Turning to that study: Highly overlapping thymic repertoires in unrelated individuals were reported by related research.

This sequence joins TRBV11-3 and TRBJ1-1; 7 positions match TRBD1. Sequencing was done on a sample of thymocytes. This TCR was sampled from a boy under three years old with a congenital heart defect. The CDR3 DNA reads as TGTGCCAGCAGCCAGCGACAGGGCTTGAACACTGAAGCTTTCTTT. Protein: CASSQRQGLNTEAFF.